A selection of T cell receptor beta chains follows, all from one sample in a study of PD-1 blockade in classical Hodgkin lymphoma. Assay: immunoSEQ multiplex PCR; the TCRdb copy retains only in-frame clones and omits some. The data contain around 20,000 clones, approximately 80% of them singletons. The sample here was peripheral blood mononuclear cells (PBMCs), taken before the second cycle of nivolumab. The source of these receptors is a human donor with classical Hodgkin lymphoma. The CDR3 runs from the conserved cysteine through the conserved F or W. The D gene is left open where the match is weak. The size of a clone is reported for some rows only, either as once, few or many, or as a class for expanded clones.

clone size: few; J gene: TRBJ1-6; D gene: .; V gene: TRBV11-3; CDR3 DNA: TGTGCCAGCAGCTTAATCGGGGATTCACCCCTCCACTTT; CDR3 protein: CASSLIGDSPLHF
clone size: .; J gene: TRBJ2-1; D gene: TRBD2; V gene: TRBV6-4; CDR3 DNA: TGTGCCAGCAGTCCCAGCGGGGATTACAATGAGCAGTTCTTC; CDR3 protein: CASSPSGDYNEQFF
clone size: .; J gene: TRBJ1-2; D gene: .; V gene: TRBV28; CDR3 DNA: TGTGCCAGCAGTATTAATCCAGGGCTTCGTGGCTACACCTTC; CDR3 protein: CASSINPGLRGYTF
clone size: .; J gene: TRBJ2-7; D gene: .; V gene: TRBV5-6; CDR3 DNA: TGTGCCAGCAGTTCTAGATCGGGACACCGGACTGGCGAGCAGTACTTC; CDR3 protein: CASSSRSGHRTGEQYF